This T cell receptor (beta chain) stems from a study of T cell changes during pregnancy in multiple sclerosis (dated by TCRdb to between 2017 and 2020). Context from the whole study: The study examined how the T cell repertoire changed over the course of pregnancy in women with multiple sclerosis.

Looking up the germline V gene (reference sequence) yields CDR1 MNHEY and CDR2 SMNVEV. Trimming costs V 2 bases and J 5 bases, and their ends lie 19 bases apart. From its cysteine to its phenylalanine, the CDR3 spans 16 amino acids. Only the CDR3 region is kept as DNA, spanning 48 bases read in frame from base 1. Regarding this clone: This clone's antigen is unknown. No base qualities exist here, and no much larger clone lies one base off it. At the DNA level, this CDR3 is encoded by other sequences in the same sample as well.

Libraries were made using the immunoSEQ multiplex PCR assay. TCRdb holds this immuneACCESS table with in-frame rearrangements only. Some clones are missing; in checked studies, unresolved V genes explain under half, and the rest has no known cause. In this sample the table shows some 49,000 clones, about 90% of which occur a single time. 0.37% of the sample rests with the top ten. The clonotype was recovered from a female donor in good health, enrolled as a control in a pregnancy study. The specimen was CD4+ T cells from peripheral blood mononuclear cells, collected in the second trimester of pregnancy. The rearrangement joined TRBV27 to TRBJ2-7, with a weak D call of TRBD2 (6 bases match). The nucleotide sequence reads as follows: TGTGCCAGCAGTTTACCCCCCCTGGCGGGGTACCACGAGCAGTACTTC. The encoded protein is CASSLPPLAGYHEQYF.